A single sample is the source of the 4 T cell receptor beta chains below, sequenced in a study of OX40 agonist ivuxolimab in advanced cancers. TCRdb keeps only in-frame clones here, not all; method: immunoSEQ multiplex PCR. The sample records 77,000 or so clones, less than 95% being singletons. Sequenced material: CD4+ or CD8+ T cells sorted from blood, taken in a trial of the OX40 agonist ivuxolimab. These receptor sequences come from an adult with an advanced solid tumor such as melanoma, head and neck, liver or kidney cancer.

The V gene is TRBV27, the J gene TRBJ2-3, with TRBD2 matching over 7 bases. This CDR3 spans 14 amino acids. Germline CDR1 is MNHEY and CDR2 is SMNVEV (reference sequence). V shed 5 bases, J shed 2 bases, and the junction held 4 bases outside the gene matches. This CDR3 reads CASSLLAATDTQYF. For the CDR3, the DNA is TGTGCCAGCAGTCTTCTAGCGGCCACAGATACGCAGTATTTT.

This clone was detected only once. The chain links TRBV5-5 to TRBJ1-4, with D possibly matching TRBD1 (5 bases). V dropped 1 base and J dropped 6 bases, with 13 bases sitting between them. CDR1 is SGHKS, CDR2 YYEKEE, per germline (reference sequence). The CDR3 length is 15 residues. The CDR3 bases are TGTGCCAGCAGCTTGTTAGGAGGCAGGGATGAAAAACTGTTTTTT. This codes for CASSLLGGRDEKLFF. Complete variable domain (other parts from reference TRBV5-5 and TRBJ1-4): DAGVTQSPTHLIKTRGQQVTLRCSPISGHKSVSWYQQVLGQGPQFIFQYYEKEERGRGNFPDRFSARQFPNYSSELNVNALLLGDSALYLCASSLLGGRDEKLFFGSGTQLSVL.

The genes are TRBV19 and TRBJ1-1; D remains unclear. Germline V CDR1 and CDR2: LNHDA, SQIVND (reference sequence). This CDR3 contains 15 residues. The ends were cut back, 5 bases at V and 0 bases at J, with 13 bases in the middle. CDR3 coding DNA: TGTGCCAGTAGTTCTACCCGGGCGCTGAACACTGAAGCTTTCTTT. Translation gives CASSSTRALNTEAFF.

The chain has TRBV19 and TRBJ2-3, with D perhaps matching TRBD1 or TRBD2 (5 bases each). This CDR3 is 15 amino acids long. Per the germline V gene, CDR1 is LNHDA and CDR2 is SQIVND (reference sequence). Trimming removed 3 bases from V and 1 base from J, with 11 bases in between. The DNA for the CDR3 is TGTGCCAGTAGTATTTGGGAGACAGGCACAGATACGCAGTATTTT. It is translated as CASSIWETGTDTQYF.